This T cell receptor (beta chain) emerged from a study of T cell changes during pregnancy in multiple sclerosis (dated by TCRdb to 2018 to 2020). About the full investigation: The study examined how the T cell repertoire changed over the course of pregnancy in women with multiple sclerosis.

To prepare the library, the immunoSEQ multiplex PCR assay was applied. The table comes from immuneACCESS by way of TCRdb, which keeps in-frame sequences with V and J called. Part of the clones is missing from these tables; in studies checked, under half for an unresolved V gene and the rest for unknown reasons. The sample table records over 30,000 clones; 90% to 95% of these occur just once. The top ten clones comprise approximately 3.9% of the sample. In regard to this clone: Its target antigen remains unknown. There are no base qualities to consult, and no much larger clone falls within one base.

Compared with germline, V lacks 4 bases and J lacks 3 bases; bases without a gene match: 5. The CDR3 covers 13 residues, taking in both the cysteine and the phenylalanine. The read is trimmed to its CDR3 DNA, 39 bases read in frame from base 1. The germline V gene gives CDR1 as SQVTM and CDR2 as ANQGSEA. Source: CD8+ T cells from peripheral blood mononuclear cells, taken in the second trimester of pregnancy. This chain joins TRBV29-1 to TRBJ1-2, with 7 junctional bases fitting TRBD1. The sequence came from a female donor in good health, enrolled as a control in a pregnancy study. The nucleotides are TGCAGCGTTGGGACAGGCGGGGACTATGGCTACACCTTC. The resulting protein is CSVGTGGDYGYTF.